These T cell receptor beta chains were read from a single sample in a study of T-cell memory formation after mild COVID-19. TCRdb redid the calling of the 5' RACE reads with MiXCR, one entry per CDR3 protein. The top ten clones hold 20% to 25% of a sample with more than 350,000 distinct CDR3 sequences, 16% of them seen once. Sequencing was carried out using PBMCs or a T cell subset sorted from them (not recorded which). The receptors were gathered from a man aged 18 to 35 who had mild COVID-19 (a few samples of this study predate the infection). Cell type and time point are not known. Each CDR3 is given with its conserved first and last residue. A D gene is named only where the DNA matches it firmly. The listing skips clone size in some rows; elsewhere it reads once, few, many or a size class.

J gene: TRBJ2-7; V gene: TRBV6-2/TRBV6-3; clone size: NA; D gene: NA; CDR3 protein: CATKAYEQYF; CDR3 DNA: TGTGCCACAAAAGCGTACGAGCAGTACTTC
J gene: TRBJ1-6; V gene: TRBV5-4; clone size: many; D gene: TRBD1; CDR3 protein: CASSLTGALLSPLHF; CDR3 DNA: TGTGCCAGCAGCCTGACAGGGGCTCTTCTGTCACCCCTCCACTTT
J gene: TRBJ2-5; V gene: TRBV7-8; clone size: few; D gene: TRBD1; CDR3 protein: CASSLRDRVLETQYF; CDR3 DNA: TGTGCCAGCAGCCTCCGGGACAGGGTGTTAGAGACCCAGTACTTC
J gene: TRBJ1-3; V gene: TRBV12-3/TRBV12-4; clone size: NA; D gene: NA; CDR3 protein: CASSLTLGASGNTIYF; CDR3 DNA: TGTGCCAGCAGTTTAACTCTGGGGGCTTCTGGAAACACCATATATTTT
J gene: TRBJ2-7; V gene: TRBV3-1; clone size: few; D gene: NA; CDR3 protein: CASSPHASYEQYF; CDR3 DNA: TGTGCCAGCAGCCCCCATGCCAGCTACGAGCAGTACTTC
J gene: TRBJ1-2; V gene: TRBV4-1; clone size: NA; D gene: NA; CDR3 protein: CASTRPGASYGYTF; CDR3 DNA: TGCGCCAGCACCCGCCCAGGAGCTTCGTATGGCTACACCTTC
J gene: TRBJ1-1; V gene: TRBV7-9; clone size: NA; D gene: NA; CDR3 protein: CASSFFVDSLNTEAFF; CDR3 DNA: TGTGCCAGCAGCTTTTTCGTAGACAGCCTGAACACTGAAGCTTTCTTT
J gene: TRBJ2-3; V gene: TRBV4-1; clone size: NA; D gene: NA; CDR3 protein: CASSQEKGRHTDTQYF; CDR3 DNA: TGCGCCAGCAGCCAAGAAAAGGGGCGGCACACAGATACGCAGTATTTT
J gene: TRBJ2-3; V gene: TRBV7-3; clone size: NA; D gene: TRBD1; CDR3 protein: CASSLGTGATDTQYF; CDR3 DNA: TGTGCCAGCAGCTTAGGGACAGGAGCCACAGATACGCAGTATTTT
J gene: TRBJ1-1; V gene: TRBV6-5; clone size: NA; D gene: TRBD1; CDR3 protein: CASSPRGTGVEAFF; CDR3 DNA: TGTGCCAGCAGTCCACGGGGGACAGGGGTTGAGGCTTTCTTT
J gene: TRBJ2-5; V gene: TRBV30; clone size: NA; D gene: TRBD2; CDR3 protein: CAWSPPPDRGGETQYF; CDR3 DNA: TGTGCCTGGAGTCCACCACCAGACCGGGGGGGAGAGACCCAGTACTTC
J gene: TRBJ2-7; V gene: TRBV4-1; clone size: few; D gene: TRBD2; CDR3 protein: CASSPQAGAVSYEQYF; CDR3 DNA: TGCGCCAGCAGCCCGCAAGCGGGGGCCGTTTCCTACGAGCAGTACTTC
J gene: TRBJ1-1; V gene: TRBV5-5; clone size: many; D gene: TRBD1; CDR3 protein: CASSPDGQGSMNTEAFF; CDR3 DNA: TGTGCCAGCAGCCCCGATGGACAGGGAAGCATGAACACTGAAGCTTTCTTT
J gene: TRBJ2-5; V gene: TRBV5-1; clone size: few; D gene: NA; CDR3 protein: CASSLGLGYQETQYF; CDR3 DNA: TGCGCCAGCAGCTTGGGACTAGGGTACCAAGAGACCCAGTACTTC
J gene: TRBJ2-3; V gene: TRBV5-1; clone size: NA; D gene: NA; CDR3 protein: CASSLTASAATSTDTQYF; CDR3 DNA: TGCGCCAGCAGCTTGACCGCTAGCGCCGCCACATCCACAGATACGCAGTATTTT
J gene: TRBJ2-2; V gene: TRBV5-6; clone size: NA; D gene: TRBD1; CDR3 protein: CASRETGSAGELFF; CDR3 DNA: TGTGCCAGCAGGGAGACAGGGTCTGCCGGGGAGCTGTTTTTT
J gene: TRBJ2-3; V gene: TRBV5-1; clone size: NA; D gene: TRBD2; CDR3 protein: CASSSSGSTDTQYF; CDR3 DNA: TGCGCCAGCAGCTCTAGCGGTAGCACAGATACGCAGTATTTT
J gene: TRBJ2-7; V gene: TRBV6-5; clone size: NA; D gene: NA; CDR3 protein: CATGQRLYEQYF; CDR3 DNA: TGTGCCACCGGACAGCGACTCTACGAGCAGTACTTC
J gene: TRBJ2-7; V gene: TRBV5-6; clone size: few; D gene: NA; CDR3 protein: CASSQLGSSSYEQYF; CDR3 DNA: TGTGCCAGCAGCCAACTGGGGAGTAGCTCCTACGAGCAGTACTTC
J gene: TRBJ2-5; V gene: TRBV2; clone size: few; D gene: NA; CDR3 protein: CASSESVQETQYF; CDR3 DNA: TGTGCCAGCAGTGAGTCAGTCCAAGAGACCCAGTACTTC
J gene: TRBJ2-1; V gene: TRBV23-1; clone size: few; D gene: TRBD2; CDR3 protein: CASRSTEPGLAGLTEQFF; CDR3 DNA: TGCGCCAGCAGATCGACAGAACCGGGACTAGCGGGGTTGACTGAGCAGTTCTTC
J gene: TRBJ1-6; V gene: TRBV20-1; clone size: NA; D gene: NA; CDR3 protein: CSGLSSGSYNSPLHF; CDR3 DNA: TGCAGTGGGCTGTCCTCTGGGTCCTATAATTCACCCCTCCACTTT
J gene: TRBJ1-2; V gene: TRBV24-1; clone size: few; D gene: TRBD1; CDR3 protein: CATSDDTGAPLDGYTF; CDR3 DNA: TGTGCCACCAGTGATGACACAGGGGCCCCCCTGGATGGCTACACCTTC
J gene: TRBJ1-4; V gene: TRBV11-2; clone size: NA; D gene: NA; CDR3 protein: CASSQGRGRIEKLFF; CDR3 DNA: TGTGCCAGCAGCCAAGGCCGAGGGAGGATTGAAAAACTGTTTTTT
J gene: TRBJ2-5; V gene: TRBV5-1; clone size: few; D gene: NA; CDR3 protein: CASSFSLQETQYF; CDR3 DNA: TGCGCCAGCAGCTTTTCGCTCCAAGAGACCCAGTACTTC
J gene: TRBJ2-1; V gene: TRBV7-6; clone size: NA; D gene: TRBD1; CDR3 protein: CASSHLQGWNEQFF; CDR3 DNA: TGTGCCAGCAGCCACCTACAGGGGTGGAATGAGCAGTTCTTC
J gene: TRBJ1-5; V gene: TRBV5-5; clone size: few; D gene: TRBD1; CDR3 protein: CASSQDRGRNQPQHF; CDR3 DNA: TGTGCCAGCAGCCAGGACAGGGGTAGGAATCAGCCCCAGCATTTT